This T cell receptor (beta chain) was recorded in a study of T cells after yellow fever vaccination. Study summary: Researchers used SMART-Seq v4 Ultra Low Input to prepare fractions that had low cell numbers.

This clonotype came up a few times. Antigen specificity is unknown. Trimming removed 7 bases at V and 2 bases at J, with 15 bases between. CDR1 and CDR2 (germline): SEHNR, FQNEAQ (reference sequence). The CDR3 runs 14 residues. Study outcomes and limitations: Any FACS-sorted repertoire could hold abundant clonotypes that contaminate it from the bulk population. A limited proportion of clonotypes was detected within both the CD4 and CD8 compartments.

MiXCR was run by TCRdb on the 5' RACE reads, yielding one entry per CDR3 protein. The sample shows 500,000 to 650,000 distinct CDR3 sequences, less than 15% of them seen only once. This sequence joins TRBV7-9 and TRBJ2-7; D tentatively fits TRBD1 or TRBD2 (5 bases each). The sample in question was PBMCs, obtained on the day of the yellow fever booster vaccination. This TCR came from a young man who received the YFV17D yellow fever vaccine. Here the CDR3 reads CASIPKGRPYEQYF. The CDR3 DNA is TGTGCCAGCATCCCCAAGGGACGCCCCTACGAGCAGTACTTC.